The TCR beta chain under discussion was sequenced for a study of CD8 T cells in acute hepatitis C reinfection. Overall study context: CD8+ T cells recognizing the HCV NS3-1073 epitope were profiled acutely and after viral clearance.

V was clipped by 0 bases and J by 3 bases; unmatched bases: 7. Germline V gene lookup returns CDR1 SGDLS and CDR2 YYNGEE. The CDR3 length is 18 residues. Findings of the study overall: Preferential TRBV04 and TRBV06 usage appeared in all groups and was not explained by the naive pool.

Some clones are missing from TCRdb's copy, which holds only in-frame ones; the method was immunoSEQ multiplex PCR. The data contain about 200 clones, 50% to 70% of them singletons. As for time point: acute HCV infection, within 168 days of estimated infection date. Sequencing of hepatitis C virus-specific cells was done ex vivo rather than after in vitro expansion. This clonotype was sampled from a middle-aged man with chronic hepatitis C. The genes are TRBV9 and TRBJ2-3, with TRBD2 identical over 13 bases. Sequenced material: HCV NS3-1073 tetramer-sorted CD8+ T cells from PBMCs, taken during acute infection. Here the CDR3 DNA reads TGTGCCAGCAGCGTAGCCTCCACTAGCGGGGGGGGAACAGATACGCAGTATTTT. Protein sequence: CASSVASTSGGGTDTQYF.